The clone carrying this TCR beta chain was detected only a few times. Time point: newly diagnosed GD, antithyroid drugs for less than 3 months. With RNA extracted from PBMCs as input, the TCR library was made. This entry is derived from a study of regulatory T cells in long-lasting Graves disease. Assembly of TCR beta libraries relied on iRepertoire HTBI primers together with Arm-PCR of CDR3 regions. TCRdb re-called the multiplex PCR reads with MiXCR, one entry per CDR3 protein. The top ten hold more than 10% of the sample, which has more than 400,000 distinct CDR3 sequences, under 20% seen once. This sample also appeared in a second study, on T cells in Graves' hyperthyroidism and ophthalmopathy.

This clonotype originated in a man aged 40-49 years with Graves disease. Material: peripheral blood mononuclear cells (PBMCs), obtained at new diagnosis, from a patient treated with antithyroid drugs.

CDR3 coding DNA: TGTGCCTGGAGGGGACTAGCGAACACCGGGGAGCTGTTTTTT. Amino acid sequence: CAWRGLANTGELFF. The chain joins TRBV30 to TRBJ2-2; TRBD2 matches 8 bases. The CDR3 totals 14 residues. The V gene end was trimmed by 3 bases and the J gene end by 0 bases; junction bases not matched to a gene: 0. The germline V gene has CDR1 GTSNPN and CDR2 SVGIG (reference sequence).